The clone carrying this TCR beta chain was recorded a few times. Its antigen is unidentified. Libraries of TCR beta came from quantitative 5'-RACE with molecular barcodes. TCRdb analysed the 5' RACE reads with MiXCR anew, one entry per CDR3 protein. The top ten clones hold just over 1% of a sample with some 450,000 distinct CDR3 sequences, roughly 15% of them seen once. The data were obtained in a study of CD8 T cells in ankylosing spondylitis. Study-wide results and limits: Seemingly distinctive of ankylosing spondylitis blood was a TCR beta motif formed by eight highly homologous variants. Matched ankylosing spondylitis synovial fluid reportedly contained a significantly enriched population of disease-linked clones. Clones linked with disease were CD8+ and fairly uncommon in the peripheral blood. Before this, some motif variants had been reported in reactive arthritis synovial fluid and blood.

Specimen: blood, either unsorted or a sorted T cell fraction (not recorded which). The sequence came from a male donor with ankylosing spondylitis.

The CDR3 DNA is TGTGCCAGCAGCAGCAGCGGGGGGCCCGTTCAAGAGACCCAGTACTTC. Protein sequence: CASSSSGGPVQETQYF. The chain carries TRBV28 and TRBJ2-5, with TRBD2 identical over 9 bases. This CDR3 is 16 amino acids long. V was pared by 6 bases and J by 2 bases, with 10 bases of the junction left unmatched. Germline values: CDR1 MDHEN, CDR2 SYDVKM. Looking up the rest from reference TRBV28 and TRBJ2-5 gives the full variable domain: DVKVTQSSRYLVKRTGEKVFLECVQDMDHENMFWYRQDPGLGLRLIYFSYDVKMKEKGDIPEGYSVSREKKERFSLILESASTNQTSMYLCASSSSGGPVQETQYFGPGTRLLVL.